This T cell receptor (beta chain) appears in the sequencing data of a study of OX40 agonist ivuxolimab in advanced cancers. Study context: The patients received ivuxolimab by intravenous route every 2 weeks at 0.01 to 10 mg/kg. Of the participants, approximately 44% had some prior anti-PD-1, anti-PD-L1 or anti-CTLA-4 therapy, which was allowed.

The protocol was immunoSEQ multiplex PCR, while the TCRdb copy is restricted to in-frame clones and leaves out a portion. The data hold more than 25,000 clones, with about 88% observed a single time. Looked up from germline, CDR1 is MGHRA and CDR2 is YSYEKL. V was clipped by 2 bases and J by 4 bases, with 15 bases between them. CDR3 length: 16 amino acids. Findings of the study overall: Among the lowest levels of clonal expansion were found in partial responders at 0.1-3.0 mg/kg.

In the case of this clone: Its antigen is as yet unknown.

This sequence joins TRBV4-1 and TRBJ2-1; TRBD1 might be the D (6 bases). Sample: CD4+ or CD8+ T cells sorted from blood, taken in a trial of the OX40 agonist ivuxolimab. This TCR derives from an adult with an advanced solid tumor such as melanoma, head and neck, liver or kidney cancer. The CDR3 sequence is CASSQTDRSGYNEQFF. CDR3 nucleotides: TGCGCCAGCAGCCAAACCGACAGGTCGGGTTACAATGAGCAGTTCTTC.